This T cell receptor (beta chain) was recovered during a study of CD8+CD57+ T cells in acquired aplastic anemia. General observations from the study: Patients showed no significant difference from controls in CD8+ Simpson's diversity. About 30 CD8+ CDR3 sequences occurred in both the patients and the controls.

CDR1 and CDR2 (germline): MGHDK, SYGVNS. This CDR3 has 15 residues. This clonotype was observed a handful of times. Antigen unknown. One end of the junction does not line up with germline, which may come from a read error. Individuals selected for sequencing had exhibited CD8+CD57+ cell expansion on flow cytometry. All participating patients were living with severe acquired aplastic anemia. When blood sampling took place, the patients had received no therapy. Template material for TCR beta VDJ and CDR3 profiling consisted of genomic DNA. From the reads, TCRdb called clonotypes with MiXCR, one entry per CDR3 protein. The sample has 80,000 to 100,000 distinct CDR3 sequences; 55% to 70% are singletons.

The chain uses TRBV25-1 and TRBJ2-7, with D maybe TRBD2 (5 bases). The origin of this receptor is a human donor with aplastic anemia. The sample was sorted CD4+, CD8+, or CD8+CD57+ T cells (not recorded which) from PBMCs. The CDR3 DNA is TGTGCCAGCAGTGGAGTTGGACTTTTCTCCTATGAGCAGTACTTC. Translated: CASSGVGLFSYEQYF.